These T cell receptor beta chains were read from a single sample in a study of blood T cell repertoires in COVID-19. Profiling relied on immunoSEQ multiplex PCR, and the TCRdb table lists in-frame clones only, not all of them. This table holds a few hundred thousand clones, 84% found once. Source material: peripheral blood. Receptors were obtained from a man between 35 and 55 years old who had recovered from COVID-19. Each CDR3 is given with its conserved first and last residue. The order of the fields is V gene, D gene, J gene, clone size, CDR3 protein, CDR3 DNA. A D gene is named only where the DNA matches it firmly. Expanded clones get a size class; other rows say once, few or many, or leave the size out.

>TRBV19|NA|TRBJ1-2|NA
CASSMKGNYGYTF
TGTGCCAGTAGTATGAAGGGGAACTATGGCTACACCTTC
>TRBV6-5|NA|TRBJ2-7|NA
CASRATASYEQYF
TGTGCCAGCAGGGCGACAGCTTCCTACGAGCAGTACTTC
>TRBV4-3|NA|TRBJ2-2|NA
CASSQDDRPMNTGELFF
TGCGCCAGCAGCCAAGATGACAGGCCTATGAACACCGGGGAGCTGTTTTTT
>TRBV30|NA|TRBJ1-3|few
CAWSVSFGNTIYF
TGTGCCTGGAGTGTCAGTTTTGGAAACACCATATATTTT
>TRBV30|NA|TRBJ1-2|NA
CAWSVQGIIRGIYGYTF
TGTGCCTGGAGTGTACAGGGAATTATAAGAGGGATATATGGCTACACCTTC
>TRBV7-9|TRBD1|TRBJ1-1|NA
CASRRTGGGTEAFF
TGTGCCAGCAGGCGAACAGGGGGCGGCACTGAAGCTTTCTTT
>TRBV30|TRBD2|TRBJ2-2|NA
CAWSRGGSDGELFF
TGTGCCTGGAGTCGGGGGGGCTCGGACGGGGAGCTGTTTTTT
>TRBV29-1|TRBD2|TRBJ2-7|NA
CSVGGLAGGWDEQYF
TGCAGCGTGGGGGGACTAGCGGGAGGATGGGACGAGCAGTACTTC
>TRBV7-9|NA|TRBJ1-2|NA
CASSDRTNYGYTF
TGTGCCAGCTCCGACAGAACAAACTATGGCTACACCTTC
>TRBV11-2|NA|TRBJ2-1|NA
CASSFRTRGVSSYNEQFF
TGTGCCAGCAGCTTCAGAACGCGCGGGGTTAGCTCCTACAATGAGCAGTTCTTC
>TRBV20-1|TRBD2|TRBJ2-7|NA
CLLADAYEQYF
TGCCTCCTAGCGGATGCCTACGAGCAGTACTTC
>TRBV7-9|NA|TRBJ2-5|NA
CASSFVPTSGETQYF
TGTGCCAGCAGCTTTGTCCCCACATCGGGAGAGACCCAGTACTTC
>TRBV7-9|TRBD1|TRBJ2-7|few
CASSSGAGGLFYEQYF
TGTGCCAGCAGCTCCGGGGCAGGGGGCCTTTTTTACGAGCAGTACTTC
>TRBV2|TRBD2|TRBJ2-1|NA
CASSNRLAGDNNEQFF
TGTGCCAGCAGTAACCGACTAGCGGGAGATAACAATGAGCAGTTCTTC
>TRBV11-2|NA|TRBJ1-1|NA
CASSLNTATANTEAFF
TGTGCCAGCAGCTTAAACACCGCCACAGCGAACACTGAAGCTTTCTTT
>TRBV30|TRBD1|TRBJ2-7|NA
CAWRAGTAYEQYF
TGTGCCTGGAGAGCCGGGACAGCGTACGAGCAGTACTTC
>TRBV20-1|NA|TRBJ2-7|NA
CSALRAGVQYF
TGCAGTGCCTTAAGGGCCGGGGTGCAGTACTTC
>TRBV21-1|NA|TRBJ2-5|NA
CASSPSGGRRETQYF
TGTGCCAGCAGCCCCAGCGGGGGCAGGAGGGAGACCCAGTACTTC
>TRBV7-9|TRBD1|TRBJ1-2|NA
CASSPEGRGDNYGYTF
TGTGCCAGCAGCCCCGAGGGCAGGGGGGACAACTATGGCTACACCTTC
>TRBV5-4|TRBD1|TRBJ1-1|NA
CASSLHMGQGDTEAFF
TGTGCCAGCAGCTTGCACATGGGACAGGGGGACACTGAAGCTTTCTTT
>TRBV3-1/TRBV3-2|TRBD1|TRBJ1-6|NA
CASSSPGQGKDSPLHF
TGTGCCAGCAGCTCCCCGGGACAGGGAAAGGATTCACCCCTCCACTTT
>TRBV5-8|TRBD2|TRBJ2-4|NA
CASSLIAAGGNIQYF
TGTGCCAGCAGCTTGATAGCAGCGGGGGGAAACATTCAGTACTTC
>TRBV4-3|NA|TRBJ2-1|NA
CASSQDYQGIEQFF
TGCGCCAGCAGCCAAGATTATCAGGGAATTGAGCAGTTCTTC
>TRBV18|NA|TRBJ2-1|few
CASSQSSYNEQFF
TGTGCCAGCTCACAGAGCTCCTACAATGAGCAGTTCTTC
>TRBV20-1|NA|TRBJ1-2|NA
CSARTRGGYTF
TGCAGTGCTAGAACACGTGGCGGCTACACCTTC
>TRBV29-1|TRBD1|TRBJ2-2|few
CSVAQGAGELFF
TGCAGCGTTGCACAGGGGGCCGGGGAGCTGTTTTTT
>TRBV5-1|NA|TRBJ2-1|once
CASSQANNEQFF
TGCGCCAGCAGCCAAGCAAACAATGAGCAGTTCTTC
>TRBV5-1|TRBD2|TRBJ2-2|NA
CASSRLSGTNTGELFF
TGCGCCAGCAGCCGTCTTAGCGGGACCAACACCGGGGAGCTGTTTTTT
>TRBV14|NA|TRBJ1-5|few
CASSQYSNQPQHF
TGTGCCAGCAGCCAATATAGCAATCAGCCCCAGCATTTT
>TRBV9|TRBD1|TRBJ1-6|NA
CASSADLDRVGSPLHF
TGTGCCAGCAGCGCGGACCTTGACAGGGTAGGATCACCCCTCCACTTT
>TRBV5-4|NA|TRBJ1-4|NA
CASSFWGGGEKLFF
TGTGCCAGCAGCTTTTGGGGGGGAGGAGAAAAACTGTTTTTT
>TRBV9|TRBD2|TRBJ2-1|NA
CASSALGTSGNYNEQFF
TGTGCCAGCAGCGCCCTCGGGACTAGCGGGAACTACAATGAGCAGTTCTTC
>TRBV19|NA|TRBJ2-3|NA
CASGLGAGTDTQYF
TGTGCCAGTGGCCTGGGAGCGGGCACAGATACGCAGTATTTT
>TRBV5-1|TRBD1|TRBJ1-1|once
CASSLGGTANTEAFF
TGCGCCAGCAGCTTGGGCGGGACAGCTAACACTGAAGCTTTCTTT
>TRBV6-5|TRBD1|TRBJ2-7|NA
CASSATGGSYEQYF
TGTGCCAGCAGCGCCACAGGGGGCTCCTACGAGCAGTACTTC
>TRBV7-8|NA|TRBJ2-1|NA
CASSSNRASYNEQFF
TGTGCCAGCAGCTCAAACAGGGCCTCCTACAATGAGCAGTTCTTC
>TRBV7-2|TRBD1|TRBJ2-7|NA
CASSWTGMGEQYF
TGTGCCAGCAGCTGGACAGGGATGGGCGAGCAGTACTTC
>TRBV7-2|NA|TRBJ1-2|NA
CASSSGQFYGYTF
TGTGCCAGCAGCAGTGGACAGTTTTATGGCTACACCTTC
>TRBV11-3|TRBD1|TRBJ2-3|NA
CASSRRSSGTGDTDTQYF
TGTGCCAGCAGCCGCCGATCATCCGGGACAGGGGACACAGATACGCAGTATTTT
>TRBV6-6|NA|TRBJ1-6|NA
CASATLGTGGPLHF
TGTGCCAGCGCCACCCTAGGTACGGGGGGACCCCTCCACTTT
>TRBV11-2|NA|TRBJ2-7|NA
CASSSRVKQYF
TGTGCCAGCAGCTCCAGGGTTAAGCAGTACTTC
>TRBV7-2|TRBD2|TRBJ2-7|once
CASSPRTSGGWEQYF
TGTGCCAGCAGCCCTAGGACTAGCGGGGGCTGGGAGCAGTACTTC
>TRBV4-3|TRBD2|TRBJ2-1|NA
CASSLQGTSYGEQFF
TGCGCCAGCAGCCTCCAAGGGACTAGCTATGGTGAGCAGTTCTTC
>TRBV19|TRBD1|TRBJ1-1|NA
CASTPFTGTGEAFF
TGTGCCAGTACGCCTTTCACCGGGACAGGGGAAGCTTTCTTT
>TRBV5-4|NA|TRBJ2-5|few
CASSLRDSETQYF
TGTGCCAGCAGCTTGCGCGACTCCGAGACCCAGTACTTC